The rows below give T cell receptor beta chains drawn from one sample of a study of cytomegalovirus exposure and HLA in healthy donors. Sequencing was performed with immunoSEQ multiplex PCR; in TCRdb, only in-frame clones are kept and a portion is missing. This table has about 210,000 clones, 70% to 80% appearing once. The source material was PBMCs. These receptors were collected from a male donor in good health and CMV-seropositive. CDR3s include the opening cysteine and the closing phenylalanine or tryptophan. D genes are given only for firm matches. Only some rows state a clone size, as once, few, many or a class for expanded clones.

CDR3nt: TGTGCCAGCAGCTTCAGGCAGGGGGCCTACAATGAGCAGTTCTTC; CDR3aa: CASSFRQGAYNEQFF; d_gene: TRBD1; j_gene: TRBJ2-1; v_gene: TRBV7-9; abundance: .
CDR3nt: TGCGCCAGCAGCTCCTCGACAGGGCACCAAGAGACCCAGTACTTC; CDR3aa: CASSSSTGHQETQYF; d_gene: TRBD1; j_gene: TRBJ2-5; v_gene: TRBV5-1; abundance: .
CDR3nt: TGCGCCAGCAGAACCGGGACAGGGGGCCCGGAGACCCAGTACTTC; CDR3aa: CASRTGTGGPETQYF; d_gene: TRBD1; j_gene: TRBJ2-5; v_gene: TRBV5-1; abundance: .
CDR3nt: TGTGCCAGCATCGGCCTAGCGGGGGTAAATGAGCAGTTCTTC; CDR3aa: CASIGLAGVNEQFF; d_gene: TRBD2; j_gene: TRBJ2-1; v_gene: TRBV2; abundance: .
CDR3nt: TGTGCCATCAGGGGGGACAGTTCTACCGGGGAAGGTGAAGCTTTCTTT; CDR3aa: CAIRGDSSTGEGEAFF; d_gene: TRBD1; j_gene: TRBJ1-1; v_gene: TRBV10-3; abundance: .
CDR3nt: TGTGCCAGCAGTCCGACGACAGGGAAGAACACTGAAGCTTTCTTT; CDR3aa: CASSPTTGKNTEAFF; d_gene: TRBD1; j_gene: TRBJ1-1; v_gene: TRBV6-5; abundance: .
CDR3nt: TGTGCCAGCAGCTTAGCGCGTCAACCTGAAAAACTGTTTTTT; CDR3aa: CASSLARQPEKLFF; d_gene: .; j_gene: TRBJ1-4; v_gene: TRBV7-9; abundance: .
CDR3nt: TGCGCCAGCAGCCAAGAGGGACTAGCGACCTACGAGCAGTACTTC; CDR3aa: CASSQEGLATYEQYF; d_gene: TRBD2; j_gene: TRBJ2-7; v_gene: TRBV4-3; abundance: .
CDR3nt: TGTGCCTGGAGTGTCCGGCCAACGAGGGCTTTCTTT; CDR3aa: CAWSVRPTRAFF; d_gene: .; j_gene: TRBJ1-1; v_gene: TRBV30; abundance: once
CDR3nt: TGTGCCATCAGTGAGCCTCATTCCGGCAGGGGCTCCGGCACTGAAGCTTTCTTT; CDR3aa: CAISEPHSGRGSGTEAFF; d_gene: .; j_gene: TRBJ1-1; v_gene: TRBV10-3; abundance: .
CDR3nt: TGTGCCAGCAGCTTCAGACAGGGGGTGGCCGGGGAGCTGTTTTTT; CDR3aa: CASSFRQGVAGELFF; d_gene: TRBD1; j_gene: TRBJ2-2; v_gene: TRBV7-2; abundance: .
CDR3nt: TGTGCCAGCAGCGTAGGACTAGCGGGGAGAAATGAGCAGTTCTTC; CDR3aa: CASSVGLAGRNEQFF; d_gene: TRBD2; j_gene: TRBJ2-1; v_gene: TRBV9; abundance: .
CDR3nt: TGTGCCAGCAGTCACGACAGGGAAGAGACCCAGTACTTC; CDR3aa: CASSHDREETQYF; d_gene: TRBD1; j_gene: TRBJ2-5; v_gene: TRBV6-1; abundance: few
CDR3nt: TGCAGCGTACGACAGGGGGCTACCGGGGAGCTGTTTTTT; CDR3aa: CSVRQGATGELFF; d_gene: TRBD1; j_gene: TRBJ2-2; v_gene: TRBV29-1; abundance: .
CDR3nt: TGTGCTAGCAGTCATTTTGCGGGAAACTACAATGAGCAGTTCTTC; CDR3aa: CASSHFAGNYNEQFF; d_gene: .; j_gene: TRBJ2-1; v_gene: TRBV7-7; abundance: few
CDR3nt: TGTGCCAGCAGCTCCACTGGCCAATACCTAGCTAATGAAAAACTGTTTTTT; CDR3aa: CASSSTGQYLANEKLFF; d_gene: .; j_gene: TRBJ1-4; v_gene: TRBV11-2; abundance: .
CDR3nt: TGTGCCAGCAGCTACTCGATCACTAGCGGGGGTACCTTCTCCTACGAGCAGTACTTC; CDR3aa: CASSYSITSGGTFSYEQYF; d_gene: TRBD2; j_gene: TRBJ2-7; v_gene: TRBV5-5; abundance: .
CDR3nt: TGCGCCAGCAGCCAAGGGGCTAGCGGGGATTATAACTTGCTCAATGAGCAGTTCTTC; CDR3aa: CASSQGASGDYNLLNEQFF; d_gene: TRBD2; j_gene: TRBJ2-1; v_gene: TRBV4-1; abundance: once
CDR3nt: TGTGCCAGCAGCCCCGCCGGGGGGGAACTCTCCTACAATGAGCAGTTCTTC; CDR3aa: CASSPAGGELSYNEQFF; d_gene: TRBD2; j_gene: TRBJ2-1; v_gene: TRBV7-2; abundance: .
CDR3nt: TGCGCCAGCAGCCTGTCAGGGGGGACAGGGGATCAGCCCCAGCATTTT; CDR3aa: CASSLSGGTGDQPQHF; d_gene: TRBD1; j_gene: TRBJ1-5; v_gene: TRBV5-1; abundance: .
CDR3nt: TGTGCCAGCAGCCCACAGGGGGGACACAATGAGCAGTTCTTC; CDR3aa: CASSPQGGHNEQFF; d_gene: TRBD1; j_gene: TRBJ2-1; v_gene: TRBV9; abundance: .
CDR3nt: TGTGCCATCAGGAGAGCGGGAAATTATGAGCAGTTCTTC; CDR3aa: CAIRRAGNYEQFF; d_gene: TRBD2; j_gene: TRBJ2-1; v_gene: TRBV10-3; abundance: .
CDR3nt: TGTGCTAGTGGCTGGAACACTGAAGCTTTCTTT; CDR3aa: CASGWNTEAFF; d_gene: .; j_gene: TRBJ1-1; v_gene: TRBV12-5; abundance: .
CDR3nt: TGTGCCAGCAGCTTACGGGGGAACCATGAAGCTTTCTTT; CDR3aa: CASSLRGNHEAFF; d_gene: .; j_gene: TRBJ1-1; v_gene: TRBV7-2; abundance: few
CDR3nt: TGTGCCAGCAGCTTAGGGCTCTTGGGGACAGCAACTAATGAAAAACTGTTTTTT; CDR3aa: CASSLGLLGTATNEKLFF; d_gene: TRBD1; j_gene: TRBJ1-4; v_gene: TRBV7-9; abundance: few
CDR3nt: TGCGCCAGCAGCCAAGGAGGCGGGGGGGTGGGGGGCTACACCTTC; CDR3aa: CASSQGGGGVGGYTF; d_gene: .; j_gene: TRBJ1-2; v_gene: TRBV4-3; abundance: .
CDR3nt: TGTGCCAGCAGCTTAGATCCCGCGGGAGCCCAGTACTTC; CDR3aa: CASSLDPAGAQYF; d_gene: TRBD2; j_gene: TRBJ2-5; v_gene: TRBV11-2; abundance: .
CDR3nt: TGTGCCATCAGTGCGACAGGGGAGGAAGGCTACACCTTC; CDR3aa: CAISATGEEGYTF; d_gene: TRBD1; j_gene: TRBJ1-2; v_gene: TRBV10-3; abundance: .
CDR3nt: TGTGCCAGTAGTACCCCGGGAGGGGGGCTGGGAGAGACCCAGTACTTC; CDR3aa: CASSTPGGGLGETQYF; d_gene: TRBD2; j_gene: TRBJ2-5; v_gene: TRBV19; abundance: .
CDR3nt: TGCAGTGCTGGAGTGGGGGGAATGGTCACCTTC; CDR3aa: CSAGVGGMVTF; d_gene: .; j_gene: TRBJ1-2; v_gene: TRBV20-1; abundance: .
CDR3nt: TGTGCCAGCAGTTTTCAAGCGGGAGACTACGAGCAGTACTTC; CDR3aa: CASSFQAGDYEQYF; d_gene: TRBD2; j_gene: TRBJ2-7; v_gene: TRBV27; abundance: .
CDR3nt: TGTGCCAGCAGCTCCGGGACAGGGGTAACCGGGGAGCTGTTTTTT; CDR3aa: CASSSGTGVTGELFF; d_gene: TRBD1; j_gene: TRBJ2-2; v_gene: TRBV5-6; abundance: .